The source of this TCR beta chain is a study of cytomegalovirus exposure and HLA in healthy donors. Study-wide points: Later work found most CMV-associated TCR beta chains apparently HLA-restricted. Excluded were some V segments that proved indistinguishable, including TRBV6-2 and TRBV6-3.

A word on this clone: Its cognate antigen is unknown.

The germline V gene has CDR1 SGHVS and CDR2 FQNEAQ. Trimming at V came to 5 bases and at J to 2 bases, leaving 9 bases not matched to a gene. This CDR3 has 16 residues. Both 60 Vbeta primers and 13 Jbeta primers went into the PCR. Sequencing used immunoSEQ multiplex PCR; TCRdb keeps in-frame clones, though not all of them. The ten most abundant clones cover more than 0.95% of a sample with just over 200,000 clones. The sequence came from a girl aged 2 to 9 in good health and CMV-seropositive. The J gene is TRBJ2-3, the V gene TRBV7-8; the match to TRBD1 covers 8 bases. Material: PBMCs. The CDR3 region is CASSTWDRSTTDTQYF. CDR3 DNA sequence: TGTGCCAGCAGCACCTGGGACAGGTCAACCACAGATACGCAGTATTTT.